This T cell receptor beta chain derives from a study of T cell changes during pregnancy in multiple sclerosis. Here immunoSEQ multiplex PCR was the method, and the copy in TCRdb shows in-frame clones only, minus some. The sample consists of tens of thousands of clones, about 91% of them appearing once. This CDR3 is 15 amino acids long. The germline gives CDR1 SQVTM, CDR2 ANQGSEA. J gave up 4 bases and V 4 bases, and 9 bases lay outside the gene matches. The sample holds one count of this clone. This sequence was found in a female donor with multiple sclerosis, enrolled in a pregnancy study. Specimen: CD4+ T cells from peripheral blood mononuclear cells, collected after pregnancy. The chain recombines TRBV29-1 with TRBJ2-5, with 10 bases that match TRBD2. The CDR3 is CSVAAGGPLGETQYF. DNA for the CDR3: TGCAGCGTTGCAGCGGGAGGGCCGCTGGGAGAGACCCAGTACTTC.